This note documents a single T cell receptor beta chain sequence. In the PCR, 60 Vbeta and 13 Jbeta primers were used. Generated by immunoSEQ multiplex PCR, the TCRdb table keeps only in-frame clones and is missing some. The sample comprises more than 150,000 clones, 75% to 85% of which are singletons, and more than 1.4% rests with the top ten. The data are from a study of cytomegalovirus exposure and HLA in healthy donors. The CDR3 is made up of 14 amino acids. Trimming shortened V by 2 bases and J by 4 bases, and 12 bases separated the two germline ends. The germline CDR1 and CDR2 sequences are KGHSH and LQKENI.

The sequence came from a man between 18 and 35 years old in good health and CMV-seronegative. Sequencing was performed on PBMCs. The V call is TRBV18, the J call TRBJ2-7, with D maybe TRBD2 (6 bases). CDR3 in DNA: TGTGCCAGCTCACCAGGCCTAGCGATTTACGAGCAGTACTTC. It specifies CASSPGLAIYEQYF.